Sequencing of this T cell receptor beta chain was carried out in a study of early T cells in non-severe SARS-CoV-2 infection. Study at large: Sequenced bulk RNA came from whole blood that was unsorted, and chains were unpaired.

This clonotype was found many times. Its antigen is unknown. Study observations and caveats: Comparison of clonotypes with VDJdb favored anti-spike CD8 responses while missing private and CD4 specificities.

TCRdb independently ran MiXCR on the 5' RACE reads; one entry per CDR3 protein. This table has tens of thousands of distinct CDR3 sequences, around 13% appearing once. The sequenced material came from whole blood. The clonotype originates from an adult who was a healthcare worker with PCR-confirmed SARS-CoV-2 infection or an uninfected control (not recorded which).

The CDR3, as DNA: TGCGCCAGCAGTGAGTCAAGCTTCCAAGAGACCCAGTACTTC. Translating it yields CASSESSFQETQYF. The chain has TRBV10-1 and TRBJ2-5; D not resolved. CDR1 and CDR2 (germline): WNHNN, SYGVQD (reference sequence). V shed 0 bases and J shed 1 base, with 6 bases lying between them. This CDR3 spans 14 amino acids.